The present entry profiles one T cell receptor (beta chain) with its context. Antigen unknown. This entry is derived from a study of blood T cells in healthy people across ages. Whole-study results and caveats: Unsorted PBMC input precluded a conclusive naive versus antigen-experienced comparison.

Germline CDR1 reads DFQATT; CDR2 reads SNEGSKA (reference sequence). The CDR3 contains 15 residues. Trimming took 4 bases from V and 3 from J, leaving 18 bases between them. Using a J-beta primer mix together with a sample-barcoded 5' primer, a second PCR was run for about 6 to 11 cycles. A template-switch adaptor that had 12 random nucleotides put a tag on each cDNA molecule. TCRdb fed the 5' RACE reads into MiXCR, producing one record per CDR3 protein. The sample consists of 600,000 to 850,000 distinct CDR3 sequences, more than 40% of them appearing once. Input material: blood. This clonotype originated in a woman in her fifties or sixties in good health. The genes are TRBV20-1 and TRBJ1-1, with D maybe TRBD1 (5 bases). The CDR3 nucleotides are TGCAGTGCTATCCCGAGCGGAGGGGCGTACACTGAAGCTTTCTTT. Translating it yields CSAIPSGGAYTEAFF.